This TCR beta chain comes out of a study of CD8 T cells in ankylosing spondylitis. Broader study findings: Previous work reported some of these motif variants in the synovial fluid and blood of reactive arthritis. It appeared that ankylosing spondylitis blood was characterized by a TCR beta motif of under ten highly homologous variants.

After removal of 3 bases from V and 5 bases from J, the junction contained 17 bases not matched to a gene. The germline CDR1 and CDR2 sequences are DFQATT and SNEGSKA (reference sequence). The length of the CDR3 is 18 residues. Quantitative 5'-RACE with molecular barcodes was used to make the TCR beta libraries. Each CDR3 protein is one row after TCRdb ran MiXCR on the 5' RACE reads. The sample contains 200,000 to 250,000 distinct CDR3 sequences, around 20% of which appear only once. This clonotype was counted ten times or more. Its antigen is undetermined. The rearrangement uses TRBV20-1 and TRBJ2-3; TRBD1 aligns across 10 bases. The specimen was blood, either unsorted or a sorted T cell fraction (not recorded which). The sequence was collected from a male donor with ankylosing spondylitis. CDR3 amino acids: CSAREPFPGQGSGDTQYF. In DNA, the CDR3 is TGCAGTGCTAGGGAGCCCTTCCCGGGACAGGGGTCGGGAGATACGCAGTATTTT.